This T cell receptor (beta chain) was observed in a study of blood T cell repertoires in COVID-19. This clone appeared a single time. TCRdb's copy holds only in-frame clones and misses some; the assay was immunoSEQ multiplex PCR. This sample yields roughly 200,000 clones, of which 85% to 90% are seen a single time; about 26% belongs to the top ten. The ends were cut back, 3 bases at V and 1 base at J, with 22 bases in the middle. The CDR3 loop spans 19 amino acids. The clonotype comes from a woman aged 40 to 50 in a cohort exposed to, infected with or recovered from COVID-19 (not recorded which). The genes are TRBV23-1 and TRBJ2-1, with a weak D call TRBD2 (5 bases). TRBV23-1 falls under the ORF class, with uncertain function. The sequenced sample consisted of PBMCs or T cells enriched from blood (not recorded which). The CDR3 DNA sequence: TGCGCCAGCAGTCAGTACCCTACTTGGGGAGAGGAGTCCTACAATGAGCAGTTCTTC. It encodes CASSQYPTWGEESYNEQFF.